The sequence of this T cell receptor (beta chain) was determined in a study of cytomegalovirus exposure and HLA in healthy donors. Study-level points and caveats: The records held CMV serostatus as the only immune exposure information. In vitro, three CMV-associated chains proved specific for CMV antigens. A missense DCLRE1C variant was associated with V- and J-gene trimming of TCR beta chains in a later analysis, and an independent cohort replicated the association.

As to this clone: Its antigen remains unidentified.

J gave up 5 bases and V 2 bases, and 3 bases lay outside the gene matches. The CDR3 runs to 14 residues. From germline, CDR1 is KGHSH and CDR2 LQKENI. PCR involved 60 Vbeta and 13 Jbeta primers. The repertoire was sequenced with immunoSEQ multiplex PCR; TCRdb's copy has only in-frame clones and lacks some. This repertoire includes roughly 200,000 clones. Sequencing was carried out using PBMCs. The chain employs TRBV18 and TRBJ1-5, with 7 bases aligning to TRBD1. The receptor comes from a young man in good health and CMV-seronegative. The CDR3 loop reads CASSPRDSDQPQHF. The DNA for the CDR3 is TGTGCCAGCTCACCAAGGGACAGCGATCAGCCCCAGCATTTT. The full variable domain, its missing parts supplied by reference TRBV18 and TRBJ1-5, is NAGVMQNPRHLVRRRGQEARLRCSPMKGHSHVYWYRQLPEEGLKFMVYLQKENIIDESGMPKERFSAEFPKEGPSILRIQQVVRGDSAAYFCASSPRDSDQPQHFGDGTRLSIL.